This TCR beta chain was obtained from a study of blood T cell repertoires in COVID-19 (dated by TCRdb to about 2020). About the study as a whole: Collaborator samples came from the United States, Italy and Spain and covered acute and convalescent phases of COVID-19. The material from the prospective study consisted of cDNA or gDNA derived from T cells, B-cell-depleted T cells, or PBMCs. Subjects who had been exposed to COVID-19, were actively infected with it, or had recovered from it provided the deeply sampled blood TCRbeta repertoires that made up the dataset. The repertoires were made available in a free public database intended to serve as a resource for research on the immune response to SARS-CoV-2. Samples came from the ongoing ImmuneRACE study (first 160 participants) plus 1,254 subjects from 6 global collaborators. The sample metadata nearly always contained a de-identified subject ID, COVID-19 status, age in years and sex. Where available, HLA class I and class II types were taken from metadata supplied by the sample provider and were not determined by assay-based typing.

One collaborating source in Seattle enrolled patients during active infection and followed them longitudinally through the course of disease. Each collaborating institution followed its own protocols to collect whole blood in K2EDTA tubes. For TCRbeta analysis, collaborator samples were shipped as frozen whole blood, as isolated PBMCs, or as DNA extracted from either sample type. This clone was picked up many times. Its antigen is still unknown. Base quality data are lacking; no much larger clone is found one base away. TCRbeta CDR3 regions were amplified from genomic DNA using the immunoSEQ Assay, a bias-controlled multiplex PCR. Under the source paper's analysis protocol: The number of nucleated cells in each sample was estimated by amplification of reference gene primers within the assay. To quantify the absolute abundance of each unique TCRbeta CDR3 rearrangement, sequence reads were collapsed and filtered. For each sample, productive Simpson clonality was calculated by taking the square root of Simpson's diversity index across productive rearrangements. TCRdb mirrors the immuneACCESS table, restricted to in-frame sequences. Some clones are absent from its copies; in checked studies, under half trace to an unresolved V gene, and the reason for the others is unknown. For V, J and clone size, that table is used; D and trimming come from the DNA. This sample lists fewer than 200,000 clones; 79% were detected once. The ten biggest clones cover around 8.1% of the sample.

At the junction V is shortened by 3 bases and J by 7 bases, with 14 bases in between. According to the germline V gene (reference sequence), CDR1 reads SGHKS and CDR2 reads YYEKEE. The CDR3 runs 15 amino acids, cysteine and phenylalanine included. Only the CDR3 DNA is retained, 45 bases long and in frame from the first base. General findings and caveats noted by the study authors: The amount of clinical and demographic metadata varied by source and participant and was provided uncurated.

The specimen was peripheral blood. This clonotype was obtained from a woman aged 60-75 years with COVID-19, enrolled during active disease. Rearrangement joined TRBV5-5 to TRBJ1-6, with a weak D call of TRBD1 (5 bases match). In nucleotides, the sequence is TGTGCCAGCAGCTCGCCCGGGACTGTAAATTCACCCCTCCACTTT. Its protein product is CASSSPGTVNSPLHF.